This T cell receptor (beta chain) stems from a study of early T cells in non-severe SARS-CoV-2 infection. Study-wide background: It was bulk RNA from unsorted whole blood that was sequenced, and the chains were unpaired.

Separate cDNA molecules each had unique molecular identifiers attached to them. TCRdb independently ran MiXCR on the 5' RACE reads; one entry per CDR3 protein. The data show around 44,000 distinct CDR3 sequences, with about 7.8% seen just once and 5.8% held by the top ten. On this clonotype itself: Antigen: not known.

Germline assignment: CDR1 MNHEY and CDR2 SVGAGI. With 0 bases removed from V and 3 bases from J, the gap between germline ends came to 6 bases. CDR3 length: 13 residues. Points from the study as a whole: VDJdb matches were skewed toward anti-spike CD8 T cell responses.

Sequencing input: whole blood. This sequence was found in an adult who was a healthcare worker with PCR-confirmed SARS-CoV-2 infection or an uninfected control (not recorded which). The V call is TRBV6-5, the J call TRBJ2-7; the D gene is possibly TRBD1 (6 bases). The CDR3: CASSYSTGYEQYF. CDR3 sequence (DNA): TGTGCCAGCAGTTACTCGACAGGCTACGAGCAGTACTTC.